The text below deals with one TCR beta chain. Antigen specificity is unknown. The sample is drawn from a study of cytotoxic CD8 clonotypes in ibrutinib-treated CLL. Study results and caveats: Clonality at baseline surpassed age-matched healthy donors and tracked circulating CD8+ T-cell counts.

The method was immunoSEQ multiplex PCR; TCRdb's version includes in-frame clones alone and lacks a portion of them. Of some 76,000 clones in the sample, roughly 85% were seen once. Sequencing was performed on PBMCs, taken after 24 months of ibrutinib treatment. This receptor was obtained from a human donor with chronic lymphocytic leukemia.

The CDR3 DNA follows: TGTGCCAGCAGAGATGACAGGCCTCGTAGCTACACCTTC. This translates into CASRDDRPRSYTF. The chain employs TRBV2 and TRBJ1-2, with a tentative D call TRBD1 (6 bases). The CDR3 loop spans 13 amino acids. With 6 bases removed from V and 9 bases from J, the gap between germline ends came to 17 bases. Germline V gene lookup returns CDR1 SNHLY and CDR2 FYNNEI.